This TCR beta chain derives from a study of cytomegalovirus exposure and HLA in healthy donors. As regards this clone: Its cognate antigen is unknown.

PCR involved 60 Vbeta and 13 Jbeta primers. Profiling relied on immunoSEQ multiplex PCR, and the TCRdb table lists in-frame clones only, not all of them. The sample has some 140,000 clones; 70% to 80% are singletons. This CDR3 has 13 amino acids. The V gene's germline CDR1 is LNHDA and CDR2 SQIVND (reference sequence). V lost 3 bases, J lost 3 bases, and 8 bases lay in between. Study-level findings and limits: Altogether, 150 to 200 TCR beta chains were recorded as cytomegalovirus-associated.

The TCR originated in a man younger than 40 in good health and CMV-seronegative. The sequenced material came from PBMCs. The chain is built from TRBV19 and TRBJ1-1; D call uncertain. CDR3 sequence reads: CASSMGTYTEAFF. CDR3 nucleotide sequence: TGTGCCAGTAGTATGGGCACTTACACTGAAGCTTTCTTT.